The 18 T cell receptor beta chains listed next were all sequenced from one sample in a study of blood T cells in healthy people across ages. Then a second PCR, running roughly 7 to 11 cycles, was carried out with a sample-barcoded 5' primer and a J-beta primer mix. TCRdb recomputed calls from the 5' RACE reads with MiXCR, one row per CDR3 protein. The sample has fewer than 1,200,000 distinct CDR3 sequences, about 23% seen once; the top ten hold 0.65% to 0.75%. The sample was also linked to a second study, of T cells of mothers and their children.

Sequencing was done on a sample of blood. The receptor set was obtained from a girl aged 2 to 9 in good health.

The chain links TRBV7-8 to TRBJ2-3; 9 bases agree with TRBD2. The trim removed 1 base at V and 2 bases at J, leaving 4 bases unmatched. The CDR3 totals 16 residues. Germline CDR1 and CDR2: SGHVS and FQNEAQ. In nucleotides, the CDR3 is TGTGCCAGCAGCTTAGAGGCGGGGGGGTTCACAGATACGCAGTATTTT. Protein sequence: CASSLEAGGFTDTQYF.

The rearrangement joins TRBV5-1 to TRBJ2-7; the D gene could be TRBD1 or TRBD2 (5 bases each). The DNA end is more similar to TRBJ2-1, so the J call may be wrong. In germline, CDR1 is SGHRS, CDR2 YFSETQ. This CDR3 is 16 amino acids long. The CDR3 loop reads CASRGVGNRPNNEQFF. The CDR3 bases are TGCGCCAGCAGGGGGGTCGGGAATCGCCCAAACAATGAGCAGTTCTTC.

This clonotype was seen a few times. V gene TRBV7-9 combines with J gene TRBJ2-5, with TRBD1 matching over 11 bases. The J call may be in error: the DNA end matches TRBJ2-7 better. CDR1 and CDR2 from the germline V gene are SEHNR and FQNEAQ (reference sequence). The CDR3 runs 15 residues. The CDR3 spells CASSAWTGGFDEQYF. DNA for the CDR3: TGTGCCAGCAGCGCCTGGACAGGGGGCTTCGACGAGCAGTACTTC.

This clonotype turned up a few times. The chain recombines TRBV20-1 with TRBJ2-2; D might be TRBD1 (6 bases). Trimming removed 4 bases from V and 4 bases from J, with 10 bases in between. Germline V lookup: CDR1 DFQATT, CDR2 SNEGSKA (reference sequence). CDR3 length: 13 amino acids. CDR3 loop: CSAIQGFTGELFF. CDR3 sequence (DNA): TGCAGTGCTATACAGGGATTCACCGGGGAGCTGTTTTTT.

This chain joins TRBV10-3 and TRBJ2-7, with D perhaps TRBD1 (5 bases). The CDR3 runs to 16 residues. CDR1 and CDR2 (germline): ENHRY, SYGVKD. V was cut by 0 bases and J by 2 bases, with 14 bases left in between. The DNA of the CDR3 is TGTGCCATCAGTGAGTCGGGAAGGGGAATTGCCTACGAGCAGTACTTC. Residues: CAISESGRGIAYEQYF.

Worth noting for this clonotype: At one of its ends the junction is not consistent with the germline gene, which may arise from a read error. The chain joins TRBV24-1 to TRBJ2-5; the D is unclear. CDR3 length equals 14 residues. Germline-derived CDR1 and CDR2 are KGHDR and SFDVKD. CDR3 sequence (DNA): TGTACCACCAGTGAACAAACTATATCCGAGACCCAGTACTTC. Its translation: CTTSEQTISETQYF.

The chain combines TRBV29-1 with TRBJ2-3; tentatively, D is TRBD1 or TRBD2 (6 bases each). The length of the CDR3 is 15 residues. Germline V gene lookup returns CDR1 SQVTM and CDR2 ANQGSEA. Trimming pared 7 bases from V and 5 bases from J, leaving 22 bases between. The CDR3 is CSGQEQGGLGDTQYF. The CDR3 bases are TGCAGCGGACAAGAACAGGGAGGTCTTGGAGATACGCAGTATTTT.

This chain joins TRBV28 and TRBJ1-2; maybe TRBD1 (6 bases). Trimming pared 7 bases from V and 4 bases from J, leaving 19 bases between. CDR1 is MDHEN, CDR2 SYDVKM, per germline. This CDR3 region has 15 residues. The CDR3 DNA is TGTGCCAGCACCGATACAGGGAGTGGAATCTATGGCTACACCTTC. Encoded protein: CASTDTGSGIYGYTF.

The chain joins TRBV7-2 to TRBJ2-7; 7 bases align to TRBD2. The V gene's germline CDR1 is SGHTA and CDR2 FQGNSA. J was trimmed by 2 bases and V by 4 bases; bases with no gene match: 8. This CDR3 comprises 15 residues. This chain's CDR3 is CASSYRTSVTYEQYF. CDR3 nucleotide sequence: TGTGCCAGCAGCTACAGGACTAGTGTCACCTACGAGCAGTACTTC.

This clonotype has just a few counts. The genes are TRBV10-3 and TRBJ1-5; a possible D gene is TRBD1 (5 bases). Trimming took 0 bases from V and 7 from J, leaving 25 bases between them. The CDR3 runs 19 residues. CDR1 is ENHRY and CDR2 is SYGVKD in the germline V gene. The CDR3 DNA reads TGTGCCATCAGTGAGTCCCCCTTCCAAGGACAATTTTATCGACAGCCCCAGCATTTT. Amino acids: CAISESPFQGQFYRQPQHF.

This clonotype was seen once. The chain joins TRBV12-3 or TRBV12-4 to TRBJ1-6, with D possibly being TRBD1 (6 bases). This CDR3 region has 15 residues. V lost 6 bases to trimming and J lost 6 bases, with 15 bases between them. The DNA for the CDR3 is TGTGCCAGCAGACCCGAGGACAGCTTTAATTCACCCCTCCACTTT. Its protein product is CASRPEDSFNSPLHF.

This clonotype was counted a few times. The genes are TRBV28 and TRBJ1-3, with D uncertain. The germline V and J ends were trimmed by 3 bases and 9 bases, with 12 bases remaining between them. The CDR3 is made up of 13 amino acids. Germline lookup yields CDR1 MDHEN and CDR2 SYDVKM. The CDR3 DNA follows: TGTGCCAGCAGTTTGCAGAGCGTGCGCACCATATATTTT. Translating gives CASSLQSVRTIYF.

The gene calls are TRBV12-5 and TRBJ2-3; D gene uncertain. Germline V gene lookup returns CDR1 LGHNT and CDR2 FRNRAP. V dropped 0 bases and J dropped 2 bases, with 6 bases sitting between them. The CDR3 length is 14 residues. The CDR3 spells CASGLVLLTDTQYF. CDR3 DNA: TGTGCTAGTGGTTTGGTACTACTCACAGATACGCAGTATTTT.

The DNA of the CDR3 is TGTGCCACCAGCAGAGAAGCTTTTCAAGAGACCCAGTACTTC. Translation gives CATSREAFQETQYF. The V call is TRBV15, the J call TRBJ2-5; no clear D. The CDR3 is 14 residues long. V dropped 0 bases and J dropped 2 bases, with 7 bases sitting between them. Germline V lookup: CDR1 LNHNV, CDR2 YYDKDF (reference sequence).

V and J are TRBV15 and TRBJ2-2; TRBD2 matches 10 bases. The V gene end was trimmed by 6 bases and the J gene end by 3 bases; junction bases not matched to a gene: 4. From germline, CDR1 is LNHNV and CDR2 YYDKDF (reference sequence). The CDR3 spans 15 residues. The CDR3 bases are TGTGCCACCAGGACCAGCGGGGGGGACACCGGGGAGCTGTTTTTT. Amino acids: CATRTSGGDTGELFF.

This clonotype was detected only a few times. The V and J genes are TRBV13 and TRBJ2-1, with no clear D. Trimming shortened V by 3 bases and J by 4 bases, and 13 bases separated the two germline ends. The CDR3 is made up of 15 amino acids. Germline V gene lookup returns CDR1 PRHDT and CDR2 FYEKMQ (reference sequence). This CDR3 reads CASSLGPSFYNEQFF. The CDR3 DNA reads TGTGCCAGCAGCTTGGGTCCCAGCTTTTACAATGAGCAGTTCTTC.

A few counts support this clonotype. The chain recombines TRBV4-3 with TRBJ2-1; a possible D gene is TRBD1 (6 bases). Looked up from germline, CDR1 is LGHNA and CDR2 is YSLEER. V was trimmed by 4 bases and J by 2 bases, leaving 12 bases between them. CDR3 length equals 15 residues. CDR3 coding DNA: TGCGCCAGCAGCCTCGGACAGTCAACCTACAATGAGCAGTTCTTC. Residues: CASSLGQSTYNEQFF.

The V and J genes are TRBV20-1 and TRBJ2-5, with 8 positions matching TRBD1. The last part of the DNA fits TRBJ2-1 better; the J call may be wrong. The CDR3 is made up of 13 amino acids. CDR1 DFQATT and CDR2 SNEGSKA come from the germline V gene (reference sequence). CDR3: CSARDPGGYEQFF. Written as DNA, the CDR3 is TGCAGTGCTAGAGATCCAGGGGGCTATGAGCAGTTCTTC.